This TCR beta chain was captured by sequencing in a study of blood T cell repertoires in COVID-19. Study-level information: The samples span acute and convalescent COVID-19 from the United States, Italy and Spain.

Trimming took 0 bases from V and 9 from J, leaving 9 bases between them. This CDR3 is built from 11 residues. Germline V gives CDR1 GTSNPN, CDR2 SVGIG (reference sequence). Original processing methods: Estimation of nucleated cell counts was performed using reference gene primer amplification. Sequencing was performed with immunoSEQ multiplex PCR; in TCRdb, only in-frame clones are kept and a portion is missing. V and J calls and clone size are as listed in that table; D and trimming were resolved from the DNA. The sample consists of approximately 300,000 clones, about nine tenths of them appearing once.

Sequencing was performed on peripheral blood. This sequence joins TRBV30 and TRBJ2-7; no clear D. This TCR was recovered from a man in his forties or fifties with active or convalescent COVID-19. This CDR3 is CAWSVFERQYF. The CDR3, as DNA: TGTGCCTGGAGTGTATTTGAGCGGCAGTACTTC.